This entry features one TCR beta chain sequence. Per the authors' pipeline: Scientists estimated how many nucleated cells there were by amplifying reference gene primers. The assay was immunoSEQ multiplex PCR, and TCRdb's table has in-frame clones only and misses some. That table supplies the V and J calls and clone size; D and trimming were determined from the DNA. The sample lists roughly 380,000 clones, about 89% occurring once. With 7 bases clipped from V and 4 bases from J, the junction kept 5 bases outside the gene matches. Germline V gene sequence: CDR1 SNHLY, CDR2 FYNNEI. CDR3 length equals 14 residues. The source of the sample is a study of blood T cell repertoires in COVID-19.

Sequencing was done on a sample of peripheral blood. The chain is built from TRBV2 and TRBJ2-5; 11 bases match TRBD1. The TCR sequence derives from a woman between 35 and 50 years old with COVID-19, enrolled during active disease. This chain's CDR3 is CASNGQGAGETQYF. CDR3 DNA: TGTGCCAGCAATGGACAGGGGGCAGGAGAGACCCAGTACTTC.